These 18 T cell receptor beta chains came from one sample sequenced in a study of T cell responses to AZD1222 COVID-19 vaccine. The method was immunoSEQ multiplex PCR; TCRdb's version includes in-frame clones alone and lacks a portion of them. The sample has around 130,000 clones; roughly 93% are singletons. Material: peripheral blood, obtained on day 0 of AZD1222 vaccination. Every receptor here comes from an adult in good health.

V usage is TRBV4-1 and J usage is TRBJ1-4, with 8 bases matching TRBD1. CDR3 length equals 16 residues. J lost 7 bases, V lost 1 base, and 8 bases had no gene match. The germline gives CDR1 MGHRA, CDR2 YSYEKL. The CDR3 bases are TGCGCCAGCAGCCAAGGCCGACAGGGGCGGAGTGAAAAACTGTTTTTT. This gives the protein CASSQGRQGRSEKLFF.

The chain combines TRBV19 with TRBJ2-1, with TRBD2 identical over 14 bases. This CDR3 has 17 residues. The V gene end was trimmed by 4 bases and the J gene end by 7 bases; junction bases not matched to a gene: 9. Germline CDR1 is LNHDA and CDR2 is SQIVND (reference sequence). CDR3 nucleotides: TGTGCCAGTAGTACCGCTTGGACTAGCGGGGGGAGGAATGAGCAGTTCTTC. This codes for CASSTAWTSGGRNEQFF.

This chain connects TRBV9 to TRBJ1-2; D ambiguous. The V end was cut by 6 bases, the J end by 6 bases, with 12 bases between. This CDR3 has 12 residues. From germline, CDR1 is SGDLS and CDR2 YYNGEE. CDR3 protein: CASTTPGNGYTF. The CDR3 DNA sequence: TGTGCCAGCACCACCCCGGGTAATGGCTACACCTTC.

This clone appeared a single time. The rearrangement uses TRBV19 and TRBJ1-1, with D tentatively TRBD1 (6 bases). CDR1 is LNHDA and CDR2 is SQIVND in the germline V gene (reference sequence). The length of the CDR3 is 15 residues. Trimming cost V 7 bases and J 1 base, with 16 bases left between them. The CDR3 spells CASNWQGQPNTEAFF. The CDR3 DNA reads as TGTGCCAGTAACTGGCAGGGACAACCGAACACTGAAGCTTTCTTT.

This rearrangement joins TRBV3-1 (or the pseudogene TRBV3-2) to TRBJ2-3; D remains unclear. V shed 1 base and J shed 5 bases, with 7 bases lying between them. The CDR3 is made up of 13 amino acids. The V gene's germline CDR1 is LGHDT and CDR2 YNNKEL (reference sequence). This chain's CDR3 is CASSQVVGDTQYF. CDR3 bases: TGTGCCAGCAGCCAAGTAGTTGGAGATACGCAGTATTTT.

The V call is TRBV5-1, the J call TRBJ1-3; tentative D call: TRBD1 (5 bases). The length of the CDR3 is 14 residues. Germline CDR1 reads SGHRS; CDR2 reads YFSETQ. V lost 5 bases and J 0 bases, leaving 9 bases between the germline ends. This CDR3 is CASRSGGSGNTIYF. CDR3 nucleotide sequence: TGCGCCAGCAGGTCGGGGGGCTCTGGAAACACCATATATTTT.

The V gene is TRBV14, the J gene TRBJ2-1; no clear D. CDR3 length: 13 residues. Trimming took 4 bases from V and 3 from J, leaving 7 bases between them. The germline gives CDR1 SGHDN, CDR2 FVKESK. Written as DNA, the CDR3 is TGTGCCAGCAGCCTAGACAACTACAATGAGCAGTTCTTC. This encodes CASSLDNYNEQFF.

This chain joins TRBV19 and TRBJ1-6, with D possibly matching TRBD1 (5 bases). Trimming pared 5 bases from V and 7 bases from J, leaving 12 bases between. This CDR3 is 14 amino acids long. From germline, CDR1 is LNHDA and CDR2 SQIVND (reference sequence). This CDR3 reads CASSLGHENSPLHF. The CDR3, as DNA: TGTGCCAGTAGTTTAGGACACGAGAATTCACCCCTCCACTTT.

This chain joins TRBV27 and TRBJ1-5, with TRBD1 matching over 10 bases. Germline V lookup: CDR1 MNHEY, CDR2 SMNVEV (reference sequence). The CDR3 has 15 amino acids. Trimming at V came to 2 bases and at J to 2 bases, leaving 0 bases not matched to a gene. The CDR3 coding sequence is TGTGCCAGCAGTTTAGGGACAGGGGGCAATCAGCCCCAGCATTTT. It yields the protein CASSLGTGGNQPQHF.

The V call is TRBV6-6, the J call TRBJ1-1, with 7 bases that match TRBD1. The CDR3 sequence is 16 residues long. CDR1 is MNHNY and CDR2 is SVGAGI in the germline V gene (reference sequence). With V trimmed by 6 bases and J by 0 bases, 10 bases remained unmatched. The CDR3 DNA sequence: TGTGCCAGCAGACAGGGGACACTATCCATGAACACTGAAGCTTTCTTT. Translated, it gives CASRQGTLSMNTEAFF.

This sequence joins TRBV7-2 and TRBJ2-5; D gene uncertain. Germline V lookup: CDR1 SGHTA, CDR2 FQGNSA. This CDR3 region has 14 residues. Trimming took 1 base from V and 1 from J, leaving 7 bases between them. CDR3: CASSLGTAQETQYF. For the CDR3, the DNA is TGTGCCAGCAGCTTAGGTACAGCCCAAGAGACCCAGTACTTC.

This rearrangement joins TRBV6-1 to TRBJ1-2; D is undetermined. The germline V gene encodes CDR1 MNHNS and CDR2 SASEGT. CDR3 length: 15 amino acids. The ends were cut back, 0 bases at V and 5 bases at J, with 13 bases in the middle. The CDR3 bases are TGTGCCAGCAGTGAAGCATCCTACCAGAGTTATGGCTACACCTTC. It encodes CASSEASYQSYGYTF.

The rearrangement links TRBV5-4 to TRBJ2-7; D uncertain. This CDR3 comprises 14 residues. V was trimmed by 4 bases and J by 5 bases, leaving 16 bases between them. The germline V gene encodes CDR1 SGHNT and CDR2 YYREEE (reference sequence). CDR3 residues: CASSPRSPGNEQYF. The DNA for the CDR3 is TGTGCCAGCAGCCCTCGGTCGCCAGGCAACGAGCAGTACTTC.

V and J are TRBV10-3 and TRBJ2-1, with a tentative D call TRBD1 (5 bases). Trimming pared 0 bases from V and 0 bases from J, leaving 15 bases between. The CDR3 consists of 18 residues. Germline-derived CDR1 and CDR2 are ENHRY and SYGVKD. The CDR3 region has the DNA TGTGCCATCAGTGAGTCGAGCTGGGGCTCAAGCTCCTACAATGAGCAGTTCTTC. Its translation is CAISESSWGSSSYNEQFF.

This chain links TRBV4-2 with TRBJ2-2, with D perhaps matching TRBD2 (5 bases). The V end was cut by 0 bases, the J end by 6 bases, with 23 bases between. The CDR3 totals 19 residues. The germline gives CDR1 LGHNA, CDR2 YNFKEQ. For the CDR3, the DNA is TGTGCCAGCAGCCAAGAGAATATGCAAGCCTCAGGAGGTTCCGGGGAGCTGTTTTTT. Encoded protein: CASSQENMQASGGSGELFF.

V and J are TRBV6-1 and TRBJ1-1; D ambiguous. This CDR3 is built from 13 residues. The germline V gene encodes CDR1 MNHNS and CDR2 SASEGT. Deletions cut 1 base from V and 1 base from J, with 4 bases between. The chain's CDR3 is CASSEVPNTEAFF. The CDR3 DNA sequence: TGTGCCAGCAGTGAAGTTCCGAACACTGAAGCTTTCTTT.

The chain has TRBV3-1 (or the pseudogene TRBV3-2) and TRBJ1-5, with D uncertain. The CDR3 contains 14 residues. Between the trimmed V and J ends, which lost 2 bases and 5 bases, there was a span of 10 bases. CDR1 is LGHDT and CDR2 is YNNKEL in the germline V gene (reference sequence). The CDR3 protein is CASSQLKRDQPQHF. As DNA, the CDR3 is TGTGCCAGCAGCCAACTAAAACGGGATCAGCCCCAGCATTTT.

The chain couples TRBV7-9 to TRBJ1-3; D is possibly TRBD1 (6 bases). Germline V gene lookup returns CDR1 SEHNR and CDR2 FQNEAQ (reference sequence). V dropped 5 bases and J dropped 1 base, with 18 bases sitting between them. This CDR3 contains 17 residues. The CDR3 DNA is TGTGCCAGCAGCGAACCCCTCATAGGGGGGTCTGGAAACACCATATATTTT. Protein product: CASSEPLIGGSGNTIYF.